Each of the 3 T cell receptor beta chains below was sequenced from the same sample in a study of cytomegalovirus exposure and HLA in healthy donors. This PCR relied on a set of 60 Vbeta primers and 13 Jbeta primers. The table came from immunoSEQ multiplex PCR; TCRdb's copy has only in-frame clones and leaves some out. The table lists 95,000 to 150,000 clones, roughly 81% of them singletons, with 0.95% to 1.4% in the top ten. Sample: PBMCs. The receptor set was obtained from a woman in her 30s in good health and CMV-seronegative.

The chain couples TRBV5-1 to TRBJ1-2; TRBD1 might be the D (6 bases). Trimming left V 5 bases short and J 4 bases short, with 12 bases between. Germline lookup yields CDR1 SGHRS and CDR2 YFSETQ. The CDR3 spans 13 residues. The CDR3 here is CASSRGGSYGYTF. The CDR3, as DNA: TGCGCCAGCAGTAGGGGGGGGTCCTATGGCTACACCTTC.

The chain recombines TRBV18 with TRBJ2-7, with TRBD2 identical over 9 bases. The V and J ends lost 6 bases and 3 bases, in that order; junction bases with no gene match: 6. Germline V gives CDR1 KGHSH, CDR2 LQKENI. The CDR3 length is 14 residues. DNA for the CDR3: TGTGCCAGCTCCTCGACTAGCGGTAACTACGAGCAGTACTTC. Amino acids: CASSSTSGNYEQYF.

For this clone: A junction boundary mismatches the germline segment, possibly from a read error. V usage is TRBV5-4 and J usage is TRBJ2-5; TRBD2 aligns across 12 bases. The germline CDR1 and CDR2 sequences are SGHNT and YYREEE (reference sequence). The CDR3 loop spans 13 amino acids. In nucleotides, the CDR3 is TGTGCCAGCAGCCTTCCGACTAGCGGGGGCCCACACTTC. It yields the protein CASSLPTSGGPHF.